This TCR beta chain derives from a study of T cells in Graves' hyperthyroidism and ophthalmopathy. Study findings and constraints: Ophthalmopathy was model-predicted a median 6.5 months pre-onset. Separation of ophthalmopathy from stable hyperthyroidism was achieved by a 13 V-J model. Blood held most thyroid clonotypes expanded above 0.001 frequency.

The TCR beta CDR3 regions underwent amplification using RNA transcripts as the source. TCR CDR3 regions were first amplified by RT-PCR with HTBI primers. TCRdb reanalysed the multiplex PCR reads using MiXCR and keeps one entry per CDR3 protein. Of roughly 150,000 distinct CDR3 sequences in the sample, over 7.5% were seen once. This clonotype was counted at least ten times. Its antigen is unidentified. The sequence derives from a woman aged 18-29 years with Graves' hyperthyroidism that later progressed to Graves' ophthalmopathy. The specimen sequenced was blood.

CDR3 DNA sequence: TGTGCCAGCAGTTCCCCTAGACCGGGGGGCTACACCTTC. It translates to CASSSPRPGGYTF. The rearrangement uses TRBV12-3 or TRBV12-4 and TRBJ1-2, with unresolved D. The CDR3 is made up of 13 amino acids. V lost 4 bases and J 8 bases, leaving 14 bases between the germline ends.